The rows below give T cell receptor beta chains drawn from one sample of a study of cytomegalovirus exposure and HLA in healthy donors. Sequencing used immunoSEQ multiplex PCR; TCRdb keeps in-frame clones, though not all of them. The table has around 85,000 clones, approximately 74% seen once; the top ten hold 20% to 25%. The sample consisted of PBMCs. The receptors were sampled from a young man in good health and CMV-seropositive. Both conserved end residues are part of each CDR3. Fields, in order: J gene, V gene, clone size, D gene, CDR3 protein, CDR3 DNA. The D gene is left open where the match is weak. Not every row has a clone size; where given, it reads once, few, many or a size class.

TRBJ2-2,TRBV28,-,-,CASSMNTGELFF,TGTGCCAGCAGCATGAACACCGGGGAGCTGTTTTTT
TRBJ2-3,TRBV5-4,-,TRBD1,CASSLGTGGTDTQYF,TGTGCCAGCAGCCTAGGGACAGGGGGCACAGATACGCAGTATTTT
TRBJ2-7,TRBV6-1,-,TRBD1,CASNRDSAYEQYF,TGTGCCAGCAACAGGGACAGCGCCTACGAGCAGTACTTC
TRBJ1-1,TRBV11-2,-,-,CASSFQGQNTEAFF,TGTGCCAGCAGCTTCCAGGGACAGAACACTGAAGCTTTCTTT
TRBJ2-1,TRBV11-1,-,-,CASSYEGTYPFF,TGTGCCAGCAGCTACGAAGGGACATACCCGTTCTTC
TRBJ1-2,TRBV29-1,-,-,CSVSEGTTNYGYTF,TGCAGCGTCTCAGAGGGTACCACTAACTATGGCTACACCTTC
TRBJ2-3,TRBV7-2,few,-,CASSLLGAVSDTQYF,TGTGCCAGCAGCTTATTAGGGGCCGTCTCAGATACGCAGTATTTT
TRBJ1-4,TRBV23-1,-,TRBD1,CASSQSPWTGKVTNEKLFF,TGCGCCAGCAGTCAATCCCCGTGGACAGGGAAAGTGACTAATGAAAAACTGTTTTTT
TRBJ2-3,TRBV19,-,-,CASRSGERYTQYF,TGTGCCAGTAGGTCAGGGGAGCGATATACGCAGTATTTT
TRBJ2-3,TRBV14,-,TRBD2,CASSRGLATDTQYF,TGTGCCAGCAGCCGCGGACTAGCGACAGATACGCAGTATTTT
TRBJ2-3,TRBV7-8,-,TRBD1,CASALSSWTGDTDTQYF,TGTGCCAGCGCACTGAGTTCGTGGACAGGAGACACAGATACGCAGTATTTT
TRBJ2-7,TRBV19,-,TRBD2,CATTGTSGRRQYF,TGTGCCACCACCGGGACTAGCGGGAGGAGGCAGTACTTC
TRBJ1-1,TRBV28,-,TRBD1,CASSPPDRVWPEAFF,TGTGCCAGCAGTCCCCCGGACAGGGTATGGCCTGAAGCTTTCTTT
TRBJ1-4,TRBV27,-,-,CASSLGQGTNEKLFF,TGTGCCAGCAGTTTAGGTCAGGGGACTAATGAAAAACTGTTTTTT
TRBJ2-3,TRBV6-6,-,TRBD2,CASSYGTSGGADTQYF,TGTGCCAGCAGTTACGGAACTAGCGGGGGGGCTGATACGCAGTATTTT
TRBJ2-7,TRBV6-5,-,-,CASSYSTGYYEQYF,TGTGCCAGCAGTTACTCGACCGGGTACTACGAGCAGTACTTC
TRBJ2-7,TRBV30,-,TRBD2,CAWSAGLAGDEQYF,TGTGCCTGGAGTGCGGGACTAGCGGGAGACGAGCAGTACTTC
TRBJ1-2,TRBV25-1,-,-,CASSGVLGYTF,TGTGCCAGCAGCGGGGTCCTTGGCTACACCTTC
TRBJ2-1,TRBV14,-,-,CASSQESIAGREFF,TGTGCCAGCAGCCAAGAGAGCATCGCTGGGAGAGAGTTCTTC
TRBJ1-3,TRBV6-5,-,-,CASSPLEESTIYF,TGTGCCAGCAGTCCACTCGAGGAGAGTACCATATATTTT
TRBJ1-3,TRBV15,-,-,CATSRGSGNTIYF,TGTGCCACCAGCCGCGGATCTGGAAACACCATATATTTT
TRBJ1-1,TRBV2,-,-,CASSDATRRNTEAFF,TGTGCCAGCAGTGACGCGACCCGGAGGAATACTGAAGCTTTCTTT
TRBJ2-2,TRBV20-1,-,-,CSATPSEELFF,TGCAGTGCTACCCCTAGCGAGGAGCTGTTTTTT
TRBJ2-3,TRBV9,-,-,CASSHRDKSTDTQYF,TGTGCCAGCAGCCATCGGGACAAGTCCACAGATACGCAGTATTTT
TRBJ1-4,TRBV5-4,-,-,CASSSAGDEKLFF,TGTGCCAGCAGCTCGGCAGGGGATGAAAAACTGTTTTTT
TRBJ1-5,TRBV4-1,-,TRBD1,CASSLGLADRGRLAEPQHF,TGCGCCAGCAGCCTAGGTTTGGCGGACAGGGGGCGCTTGGCCGAGCCCCAGCATTTT
TRBJ2-3,TRBV4-1,-,TRBD2,CASSQDTTSGSPTDTQYF,TGCGCCAGCAGCCAAGATACTACTAGCGGGAGTCCCACAGATACGCAGTATTTT
TRBJ2-7,TRBV9,-,-,CASSVWGSGSSGEQYF,TGTGCCAGCAGCGTATGGGGTAGCGGTTCCTCCGGCGAGCAGTACTTC
TRBJ2-7,TRBV27,-,TRBD1,CASSFGAGGRSSEQYF,TGTGCCAGCTCCTTTGGGGCAGGGGGTCGTAGTAGCGAGCAGTACTTC
TRBJ2-3,TRBV2,-,-,CASSDRGDTQYF,TGTGCCAGCAGTGATAGGGGGGATACGCAGTATTTT
TRBJ2-7,TRBV27,-,TRBD1,CASSLGTGGSYEQYF,TGTGCCAGCAGTTTAGGGACAGGGGGCTCCTACGAGCAGTACTTC
TRBJ2-2,TRBV29-1,few,-,CSVATNTGELFF,TGCAGCGTTGCAACGAACACCGGGGAGCTGTTTTTT
TRBJ1-2,TRBV28,-,-,CASRYPATGFYGYTF,TGTGCCAGCAGGTACCCCGCGACAGGTTTCTATGGCTACACCTTC
TRBJ2-1,TRBV2,-,TRBD2,CASSGKTSGGANEQFF,TGTGCCAGCAGCGGTAAGACTAGCGGGGGGGCCAATGAGCAGTTCTTC
TRBJ2-7,TRBV6-1,few,TRBD2,CASRPEGGGAYEQYF,TGTGCCAGCAGGCCCGAAGGCGGGGGGGCCTACGAGCAGTACTTC
TRBJ2-2,TRBV28,few,TRBD2,CASSLPGTSTGELFF,TGTGCCAGCAGTTTACCCGGGACTAGCACCGGGGAGCTGTTTTTT
TRBJ2-7,TRBV7-9,few,-,CASTDTDEQYF,TGTGCCAGCACCGACACCGACGAGCAGTACTTC
TRBJ2-7,TRBV11-2,-,-,CASSSNRRAYEQYF,TGTGCCAGCAGCTCCAACCGGAGGGCCTACGAGCAGTACTTC
TRBJ2-7,TRBV4-1,-,TRBD1,CASSHPGTASYEQYF,TGCGCCAGCAGCCACCCCGGGACAGCTTCCTACGAGCAGTACTTC
TRBJ2-1,TRBV6-5,-,-,CASGQSNEQFF,TGTGCCAGCGGGCAGAGCAATGAGCAGTTCTTC
TRBJ1-3,TRBV9,-,TRBD1,CASSVALTGRGNTIYF,TGTGCCAGCAGCGTAGCTTTGACAGGGAGAGGAAACACCATATATTTT